This TCR beta chain derives from a study of blood T cell repertoires in COVID-19. Study information: PBMCs, B-cell-depleted T cells, or T cells provided the cDNA or gDNA that made up the material.

Sequencing was performed with immunoSEQ multiplex PCR; in TCRdb, only in-frame clones are kept and a portion is missing. Among about 39,000 clones listed, more than 70% were seen once. V was pared by 4 bases and J by 4 bases, with 16 bases between. The germline gives CDR1 SGHTA, CDR2 FQGTGA. There are 16 residues in the CDR3. Sequenced input: peripheral blood. This rearrangement joins TRBV7-3 to TRBJ2-2, with TRBD1 as a possible D gene (7 bases). The source of this sequence is a man aged 55 to 70 with acute or convalescent COVID-19. The CDR3 loop is CASSWAQGGGTGELFF. CDR3 coding DNA: TGTGCCAGCAGCTGGGCGCAGGGGGGAGGCACCGGGGAGCTGTTTTTT.